This note documents a single TCR beta chain sequence. This record comes from a study of early T cells in non-severe SARS-CoV-2 infection. From the 5' RACE reads, TCRdb called clonotypes with MiXCR, one entry per CDR3 protein. The sample contains more than 50,000 distinct CDR3 sequences, roughly 12% of which appear only once. V trimming: 0 bases; J trimming: 4 bases; junction bases outside the gene matches: 5. This CDR3 contains 16 residues. Germline V lookup: CDR1 SGHVS, CDR2 FNYEAQ. Here the sequenced sample was whole blood, taken at baseline. The chain couples TRBV7-6 to TRBJ2-7; 11 bases agree with TRBD1. The receptor's source is an adult who was a healthcare worker with PCR-confirmed SARS-CoV-2 infection or an uninfected control (not recorded which). The chain's CDR3 is CASSLAEDRGLYEQYF. CDR3 DNA sequence: TGTGCCAGCAGCTTAGCTGAGGACAGGGGGCTGTACGAGCAGTACTTC.